The T cell receptor (beta chain) under discussion was sequenced for a study of a mutant IDH1 vaccine in newly diagnosed glioma. V gave up 2 bases and J gave up 3 bases, with 17 bases separating them. CDR1 is SGHAT, CDR2 FQNNGV, per germline. The CDR3 extends over 16 amino acids. The repertoire was sequenced with immunoSEQ multiplex PCR; TCRdb's copy has only in-frame clones and lacks some. The sample holds 75,000 to 100,000 clones; over 85% are singletons and the top ten take roughly 0.61%. Time point noted: baseline, week 1 (first vaccination visit). The treatment denotes: pre-vaccination baseline after standard-of-care therapy.

V gene TRBV11-2 combines with J gene TRBJ2-7; D might be TRBD1 (6 bases). The sequence came from a woman aged 45-65 years with glioma. This material consisted of PBMCs, taken from a glioma patient treated with radiotherapy, temozolomide or both. CDR3 sequence (DNA): TGTGCCAGCAGCTTAAACCCGGGGCAGGGGTTCTACGAGCAGTACTTC. Translated: CASSLNPGQGFYEQYF.